One and the same sample provided the 29 T cell receptor beta chains below, sequenced in a study of blood T cell repertoires in COVID-19. Measured with immunoSEQ multiplex PCR; TCRdb has only the in-frame clones, and not every one. Here the sample spans more than 400,000 clones, 75% to 90% being singletons. The sample was peripheral blood. All receptors derive from a human donor in a cohort sampled during active COVID-19.

The DNA for the CDR3 is TGTGCCAGCAGTTTGTCAGGGGATTGGGGCTACACCTTC. As protein: CASSLSGDWGYTF. The rearrangement uses TRBV2 and TRBJ1-2; D perhaps matches TRBD1 (6 bases). Trimming removed 5 bases from V and 8 bases from J, with 15 bases in between. This CDR3 is 13 amino acids long. CDR1 and CDR2 (germline): SNHLY, FYNNEI. Full variable domain (remainder filled in from reference TRBV2 and TRBJ1-2): EPEVTQTPSHQVTQMGQEVILRCVPISNHLYFYWYRQILGQKVEFLVSFYNNEISEKSEIFDDQFSVERPDGSNFTLKIRSTKLEDSAMYFCASSLSGDWGYTFGSGTRLTVV.

The chain recombines TRBV28 with TRBJ2-5, with D possibly TRBD2 on 7 matching bases. Looked up from germline, CDR1 is MDHEN and CDR2 is SYDVKM. Trimming removed 5 bases from V and 1 base from J, with 20 bases in between. The CDR3 is 17 amino acids. The CDR3 DNA follows: TGTGCCAGCAGTAGTGGAGGGGGAGGGCAGCCCCAAGAGACCCAGTACTTC. This translates into CASSSGGGGQPQETQYF.

The genes are TRBV30 and TRBJ2-7; D is undetermined. V was clipped by 2 bases and J by 6 bases, with 14 bases between them. From germline, CDR1 is GTSNPN and CDR2 SVGIG (reference sequence). There are 13 residues in the CDR3. The CDR3 loop reads CAWSPAPGREQYF. In DNA form, the CDR3 reads TGTGCCTGGAGTCCCGCCCCTGGCCGCGAGCAGTACTTC.

This clone was counted between two and nine times. Other DNA sequences within the sample encode an identical CDR3. V is TRBV28 and J is TRBJ2-3, with a possible D match to TRBD2 (6 bases). The germline V gene has CDR1 MDHEN and CDR2 SYDVKM. V was shortened by 2 bases and J by 3 bases, with 6 bases between the two germline ends. This CDR3 region has 13 residues. CDR3 residues: CASSLGGTDTQYF. The CDR3 DNA reads TGTGCCAGCAGTTTAGGGGGGACAGATACGCAGTATTTT. Complete variable domain (other parts from reference TRBV28 and TRBJ2-3): DVKVTQSSRYLVKRTGEKVFLECVQDMDHENMFWYRQDPGLGLRLIYFSYDVKMKEKGDIPEGYSVSREKKERFSLILESASTNQTSMYLCASSLGGTDTQYFGPGTRLTVL.

The chain couples TRBV6-6 to TRBJ1-6; 7 nucleotides match TRBD1. Germline V gene lookup returns CDR1 MNHNY and CDR2 SVGAGI (reference sequence). The CDR3 totals 15 residues. With V trimmed by 2 bases and J by 10 bases, 8 bases remained unmatched. The CDR3 protein is CASSYQTGLGSPLHF. CDR3 bases: TGTGCCAGCAGTTACCAGACAGGGCTTGGCTCACCCCTCCACTTT.

The chain links TRBV21-1 to TRBJ2-7; the table's D call, TRBD2, has no DNA check behind it. TRBV21-1 is an annotated pseudogene. There are 15 residues in the CDR3. CDR3 loop: CASSQISGRAGEQYF. In DNA, the CDR3 is TGTGCCAGCAGCCAAATCAGCGGGAGGGCGGGCGAGCAGTACTTC.

This clone showed up just once. The gene calls are TRBV15 and TRBJ2-3; D gene uncertain. CDR1 and CDR2 from the germline V gene are LNHNV and YYDKDF (reference sequence). V was clipped by 0 bases and J by 4 bases, with 14 bases between them. There are 16 residues in the CDR3. The CDR3 sequence is CATSRDPPPSPDTQYF. DNA for the CDR3: TGTGCCACCAGCAGAGATCCTCCCCCTAGTCCAGATACGCAGTATTTT.

The J gene is TRBJ2-6, the V gene TRBV7-3; D unclear. Trimming left V 3 bases short and J 1 base short, with 7 bases between. The CDR3 is 15 residues long. The V gene's germline CDR1 is SGHTA and CDR2 FQGTGA. CDR3 loop: CASSFYGSGANVLTF. The DNA for the CDR3 is TGTGCCAGCAGCTTCTACGGGTCTGGGGCCAACGTCCTGACTTTC.

V is TRBV11-3 and J is TRBJ2-5, with D uncertain. Germline V gene sequence: CDR1 SGHNT, CDR2 YENEEA. This CDR3 spans 14 amino acids. The V end lost 5 bases, the J end lost 5 bases, and 15 bases lay between the germline ends. The CDR3 spells CASSPYPNGETQYF. DNA for the CDR3: TGTGCCAGCAGCCCCTATCCGAACGGGGAGACCCAGTACTTC.

This clone was observed at least ten times. The same CDR3 also results from other DNA sequences found in this sample. The chain has TRBV29-1 and TRBJ1-1, with 7 bases lining up with TRBD1. The V segment lost 2 bases and the J segment 1 base; nucleotides outside the gene matches: 1. Germline assignment: CDR1 SQVTM and CDR2 ANQGSEA. The CDR3 spans 13 residues. CDR3 DNA sequence: TGCAGCGTTGAACGACAGGGGAACACTGAAGCTTTCTTT. Translating gives CSVERQGNTEAFF.

The CDR3 region has the DNA TGTGCCACCAGCAGAGCGGGGACATCCCCCCCAAGGACCCAGCATTTT. Its protein product is CATSRAGTSPPRTQHF. This chain joins TRBV15 and TRBJ1-5, with a possible D match to TRBD1 (6 bases). The V end lost 1 base, the J end lost 11 bases, and 21 bases lay between the germline ends. The CDR3 length is 16 residues. The germline V gene encodes CDR1 LNHNV and CDR2 YYDKDF (reference sequence). Looking up the rest from reference TRBV15 and TRBJ1-5 gives the full variable domain: DAMVIQNPRYQVTQFGKPVTLSCSQTLNHNVMYWYQQKSSQAPKLLFHYYDKDFNNEADTPDNFQSRRPNTSFCFLDIRSPGLGDTAMYLCATSRAGTSPPRTQHFGDGTRLSIL.

The chain is built from TRBV28 and TRBJ2-7, with 9 nucleotides matching TRBD1. Germline lookup yields CDR1 MDHEN and CDR2 SYDVKM. CDR3 length: 12 residues. With 8 bases clipped from V and 6 bases from J, the junction kept 5 bases outside the gene matches. DNA of the CDR3: TGTGCCAGCCGACAGGGGGTTTTCGAGCAGTACTTC. Protein: CASRQGVFEQYF.

The V and J genes are TRBV11-2 and TRBJ2-5; a possible D gene is TRBD1 (5 bases). The V end was cut by 0 bases, the J end by 1 base, with 6 bases between. The CDR3 has 14 residues. The germline V gene has CDR1 SGHAT and CDR2 FQNNGV. The CDR3, as DNA: TGTGCCAGCAGCTTAGACAGGGCCCAAGAGACCCAGTACTTC. This codes for CASSLDRAQETQYF.

The chain links TRBV19 to TRBJ1-2; TRBD1 matches 9 bases. V was pared by 6 bases and J by 6 bases, with 8 bases of the junction left unmatched. CDR3 length: 14 amino acids. Germline lookup yields CDR1 LNHDA and CDR2 SQIVND (reference sequence). The CDR3 sequence: CASRVPGTGNGYTF. In nucleotides, the CDR3 is TGTGCCAGTAGGGTCCCCGGGACAGGGAATGGCTACACCTTC.

The rearrangement links TRBV27 to TRBJ2-7; a possible D gene is TRBD2 (6 bases). Germline V gene sequence: CDR1 MNHEY, CDR2 SMNVEV (reference sequence). The CDR3 sequence is 14 residues long. V dropped 6 bases and J dropped 2 bases, with 14 bases sitting between them. The CDR3 loop reads CASSDLGLTYEQYF. The CDR3 bases are TGTGCCAGCAGCGACTTGGGACTCACCTACGAGCAGTACTTC.

V usage is TRBV12-5 and J usage is TRBJ1-2; TRBD1 matches at 9 bases. J was trimmed by 4 bases and V by 3 bases; bases with no gene match: 9. There are 16 residues in the CDR3. Germline values: CDR1 LGHNT, CDR2 FRNRAP. The DNA for the CDR3 is TGTGCTAGTGGTTTAGCCGGGACAGGGAGTATCTATGGCTACACCTTC. This encodes CASGLAGTGSIYGYTF.

The chain couples TRBV20-1 to TRBJ1-2; TRBD1 matches 7 bases. The CDR3 has 11 amino acids. Looked up from germline, CDR1 is DFQATT and CDR2 is SNEGSKA (reference sequence). Losses at the gene ends were 4 bases for V and 7 bases for J; bases not matched to a gene: 3. CDR3 protein: CSAIQGGGYTF. The CDR3 bases are TGCAGTGCTATCCAGGGGGGTGGCTACACCTTC.

The chain is built from TRBV18 and TRBJ2-7, with 8 bases identical to TRBD2. CDR3 length equals 15 residues. The germline V gene has CDR1 KGHSH and CDR2 LQKENI. J gave up 3 bases and V 4 bases, and 8 bases lay outside the gene matches. As DNA, the CDR3 is TGTGCCAGCTCACTAAGGACTAGCCGAATCTACGAGCAGTACTTC. Translated, it gives CASSLRTSRIYEQYF.

This chain connects TRBV3-1 (or the pseudogene TRBV3-2) to TRBJ1-1, with D tentatively TRBD1 (5 bases). This CDR3 spans 18 amino acids. The ends were cut back, 4 bases at V and 2 bases at J, with 23 bases in the middle. CDR1 LGHDT and CDR2 YNNKEL come from the germline V gene (reference sequence). The CDR3 DNA sequence: TGTGCCAGCAGCCGCCCGAGTGACAGCCTGGGGAAAAACACTGAAGCTTTCTTT. It specifies CASSRPSDSLGKNTEAFF.

The genes are TRBV15 and TRBJ1-1; no definite D call. Germline V gene lookup returns CDR1 LNHNV and CDR2 YYDKDF (reference sequence). V was pared by 1 base and J by 5 bases, with 14 bases between. This CDR3 region has 15 residues. The CDR3, as DNA: TGTGCCACCAGCAGAGTGCGATCGAGTTGGACTGAAGCTTTCTTT. It codes for CATSRVRSSWTEAFF.

This clone showed up just once. The V call is TRBV24-1, the J call TRBJ2-1; 7 bases align to TRBD2. The CDR3 has 15 residues. Germline lookup yields CDR1 KGHDR and CDR2 SFDVKD. J gave up 9 bases and V 2 bases, and 9 bases lay outside the gene matches. CDR3 protein: CATSDSWTSSIEQFF. As DNA, the CDR3 is TGTGCCACCAGTGATTCATGGACTAGTAGTATTGAGCAGTTCTTC.

This sequence joins TRBV30 and TRBJ2-3; 11 bases match TRBD2. The ends lost 2 bases at V and 6 bases at J; junction bases unmatched: 10. Germline CDR1 and CDR2: GTSNPN and SVGIG (reference sequence). The CDR3 runs 16 residues. CDR3 DNA sequence: TGTGCCTGGAGTCGTAGCGGGAGGGTCGGATCGGATACGCAGTATTTT. It codes for CAWSRSGRVGSDTQYF.

This rearrangement joins TRBV28 to TRBJ2-1; the D is unclear. From germline, CDR1 is MDHEN and CDR2 SYDVKM. V gave up 8 bases and J gave up 6 bases, with 20 bases separating them. CDR3 length equals 15 residues. CDR3 sequence (DNA): TGTGCCAGCGGTCTTTTCTTCCAGGTACCCAATGAGCAGTTCTTC. Its protein is CASGLFFQVPNEQFF.

The chain joins TRBV2 to TRBJ2-5; D unclear. Germline CDR1 reads SNHLY; CDR2 reads FYNNEI. V dropped 9 bases and J dropped 5 bases, with 10 bases sitting between them. The CDR3 consists of 11 residues. CDR3 DNA sequence: TGTGCCAGTTGGTTCCGGGAGACCCAGTACTTC. Translation: CASWFRETQYF. Full variable domain (missing parts from reference TRBV2 and TRBJ2-5): EPEVTQTPSHQVTQMGQEVILRCVPISNHLYFYWYRQILGQKVEFLVSFYNNEISEKSEIFDDQFSVERPDGSNFTLKIRSTKLEDSAMYFCASWFRETQYFGPGTRLLVL.

The chain employs TRBV7-3 and TRBJ2-2; D is perhaps TRBD2 (6 bases). The CDR3 spans 16 residues. Germline CDR1 reads SGHTA; CDR2 reads FQGTGA. Deletions cut 4 bases from V and 0 bases from J, with 12 bases between. DNA for the CDR3: TGTGCCAGCAGCTACCAGGGCGGGGCGAACACCGGGGAGCTGTTTTTT. This sequence encodes CASSYQGGANTGELFF. The full variable domain, completed using reference TRBV7-3 and TRBJ2-2, is GAGVSQTPSNKVTEKGKYVELRCDPISGHTALYWYRQSLGQGPEFLIYFQGTGAADDSGLPNDRFFAVRPEGSVSTLKIQRTERGDSAVYLCASSYQGGANTGELFFGEGSRLTVL.

The count of this clone is one. The same CDR3 can be traced to other DNA sequences in this sample. V usage is TRBV5-1 and J usage is TRBJ1-1; no firm D call. Per germline, CDR1 SGHRS and CDR2 YFSETQ. The length of the CDR3 is 14 residues. The V gene lost 0 bases and the J gene lost 1 base, with 7 bases spanning the gap. For the CDR3, the DNA is TGCGCCAGCAGCTTGGGGCAAGAGAACACTGAAGCTTTCTTT. Translated: CASSLGQENTEAFF.

The chain employs TRBV11-2 and TRBJ1-6; TRBD1 matches at 8 bases. Losses at the gene ends were 5 bases for V and 10 bases for J; bases not matched to a gene: 10. This CDR3 region has 15 residues. Germline V lookup: CDR1 SGHAT, CDR2 FQNNGV. The CDR3 sequence: CASSADRAAESPLHF. The CDR3 coding sequence is TGTGCCAGCAGCGCGGACAGGGCTGCGGAATCACCCCTCCACTTT.

The chain links TRBV28 to TRBJ1-5, with 8 bases identical to TRBD1. CDR3 length: 15 residues. Germline V CDR1 and CDR2: MDHEN, SYDVKM. V was pared by 6 bases and J by 2 bases, with 6 bases of the junction left unmatched. The CDR3 reads CASRQGAMGNQPQHF. The CDR3 coding sequence is TGTGCCAGCAGGCAGGGGGCAATGGGCAATCAGCCCCAGCATTTT.

The V call is TRBV5-3, the J call TRBJ1-5; 11 bases map to TRBD1. TRBV5-3 is flagged as an ORF with uncertain function. There are 17 residues in the CDR3. V shed 4 bases and J 1 base; nucleotides not matched to a gene: 7. This CDR3 reads CARSQGQGVVSNQPQHF. CDR3 nucleotides: TGTGCCAGAAGCCAGGGACAGGGGGTAGTGAGCAATCAGCCCCAGCATTTT.